These 10 T cell receptor beta chains share one sample of origin, sequenced in a study of Ad26.COV2.S vaccination and SARS-CoV-2 variants. The protocol was immunoSEQ multiplex PCR, while the TCRdb copy is restricted to in-frame clones and leaves out a portion. The sample yields about 94,000 clones, roughly 84% seen once. The sequencing here drew on peripheral blood, taken after recovery from COVID-19. Receptor source: a human donor who had recovered from COVID-19.

Many counts were recorded for this clone. The V gene is TRBV7-9, the J gene TRBJ2-2; D is ambiguous. Germline-derived CDR1 and CDR2 are SEHNR and FQNEAQ (reference sequence). CDR3 length equals 13 residues. V was clipped by 3 bases and J by 6 bases, with 8 bases between them. DNA of the CDR3: TGTGCCAGCAGCTTTCAAGGTCCCGGGGAGCTGTTTTTT. Amino acids: CASSFQGPGELFF.

The chain's CDR3 is CASSQTSPSSYEQYF. DNA for the CDR3: TGTGCCAGCAGCCAGACTAGCCCTAGCTCCTACGAGCAGTACTTC. V and J are TRBV4-2 and TRBJ2-7, with 7 bases identical to TRBD2. CDR3 length: 15 amino acids. The germline V gene encodes CDR1 LGHNA and CDR2 YNFKEQ. The V segment lost 3 bases and the J segment 0 bases; nucleotides outside the gene matches: 5.

This clone was seen a handful of times. V is TRBV12-3 or TRBV12-4 and J is TRBJ1-1; D uncertain. V lost 7 bases and J lost 4, with 10 bases in between. There are 12 residues in the CDR3. This chain's CDR3 is CASTWSRTEAFF. In nucleotides, the CDR3 is TGTGCCAGCACCTGGTCGCGCACTGAAGCTTTCTTT.

A word on this clone: A single base separates this from a much larger clone, so it may be a read error. The chain uses TRBV7-8 and TRBJ2-5; TRBD1 is a possible D gene (6 bases). The CDR3 extends over 14 amino acids. CDR1 SGHVS and CDR2 FQNEAQ come from the germline V gene. The V end lost 1 base, the J end lost 4 bases, and 10 bases lay between the germline ends. The CDR3 DNA is TGTGCCAGCAGCTTAGGGGGCAGGGGAGAGACCCAGTACTTC. As protein: CASSLGGRGETQYF. Looking up the rest from reference TRBV7-8 and TRBJ2-5 gives the full variable domain: GAGVSQSPRYKVAKRGQDVALRCDPISGHVSLFWYQQALGQGPEFLTYFQNEAQLDKSGLPSDRFFAERPEGSVSTLKIQRTQQEDSAVYLCASSLGGRGETQYFGPGTRLLVL.

The rearrangement links TRBV6-1 to TRBJ2-2, with TRBD2 as a possible D gene (6 bases). The CDR3 is 15 residues long. V was pared by 6 bases and J by 7 bases, with 18 bases between. Germline V gene data show CDR1 as MNHNS and CDR2 as SASEGT. The CDR3 region is CASSKNTNGGGELFF. In DNA, the CDR3 is TGTGCCAGCAGCAAAAACACCAACGGGGGCGGGGAGCTGTTTTTT.

With respect to this clone: A junction boundary mismatches the germline segment, possibly from a read error. The chain couples TRBV7-3 to TRBJ1-3, with unresolved D. CDR1 is SGHTA, CDR2 FQGTGA, per germline. The CDR3 loop spans 14 amino acids. The CDR3: CASSYRGPGNIIYF. The CDR3 coding sequence is TGTGCCAGCAGCTATCGGGGTCCTGGAAACATCATATATTTT. Combining the CDR3 with reference TRBV7-3 and TRBJ1-3 gives the whole variable domain GAGVSQTPSNKVTEKGKYVELRCDPISGHTALYWYRQSLGQGPEFLIYFQGTGAADDSGLPNDRFFAVRPEGSVSTLKIQRTERGDSAVYLCASSYRGPGNIIYFGEGSWLTVV.

The rearrangement joins TRBV9 to TRBJ1-6; 9 nucleotides agree with TRBD1. This CDR3 has 15 amino acids. V lost 3 bases to trimming and J lost 9 bases; unmatched junction nucleotides: 7. Looked up from germline, CDR1 is SGDLS and CDR2 is YYNGEE. The CDR3: CASSARTGGTSPLHF. CDR3 bases: TGTGCCAGCAGCGCCCGAACAGGGGGCACTTCACCCCTCCACTTT.

This clone was seen only a few times. The V gene is TRBV7-6, the J gene TRBJ1-3, with D possibly TRBD1 on 5 matching bases. The length of the CDR3 is 17 residues. Germline V gene data show CDR1 as SGHVS and CDR2 as FNYEAQ. V shed 1 base and J shed 0 bases, with 13 bases lying between them. CDR3 amino acids: CASSLGQGSFSGNTIYF. Here the CDR3 DNA reads TGTGCCAGCAGCTTAGGCCAGGGCTCCTTCTCTGGAAACACCATATATTTT.

This clone has a single count. V and J are TRBV6-5 and TRBJ2-7, with D perhaps TRBD1 or TRBD2 (5 bases each). This CDR3 region has 15 residues. Between the trimmed V and J ends, which lost 7 bases and 2 bases, there was a span of 18 bases. Germline V CDR1 and CDR2: MNHEY, SVGAGI. In DNA form, the CDR3 reads TGTGCCAGCAATCTCCCGGGACGCCAAACCTACGAGCAGTACTTC. Residues: CASNLPGRQTYEQYF.

The chain employs TRBV7-9 and TRBJ2-1; perhaps TRBD2 as D (5 bases). V lost 5 bases and J 2 bases, leaving 22 bases between the germline ends. This CDR3 contains 18 residues. Germline V gene lookup returns CDR1 SEHNR and CDR2 FQNEAQ (reference sequence). As DNA, the CDR3 is TGTGCCAGCAGCCCAAAAATCCGACTGGCTAGCCCCTACAATGAGCAGTTCTTC. This sequence encodes CASSPKIRLASPYNEQFF.